This TCR beta chain was sequenced for a study of CD8 T cells in Susac syndrome. In blood CD8+ and CD4+ T cells, TCR beta underwent sequencing. Through negative isolation, CD4+ and CD8+ T cells were obtained, while TEMRA cells were enriched using FACS. With random hexamers, roughly 0.5 to 1 ug RNA was reverse transcribed. An immunoSEQ multiplex PCR amplified TCR beta CDR3 over 54 Vbeta and 13 Jbeta. TCRdb recomputed calls from the immunoSEQ multiplex PCR reads with MiXCR, one row per CDR3 protein. This sample yields about 110,000 distinct CDR3 sequences, of which around 94% are seen a single time; approximately 0.41% belongs to the top ten. This CDR3 is 13 amino acids long. V was shortened by 6 bases and J by 5 bases, with 13 bases between the two germline ends. In germline, CDR1 is MNHNY, CDR2 SVGAGI (reference sequence). Study results and limitations: Susac CD8+ clonal expansion peaked in TEMRA cells and active patients.

A note on this clonotype: The antigen is unknown.

Sequenced material: CD8+ T cells from PBMCs. This TCR came from a human donor with Susac syndrome. The chain is built from TRBV6-6 and TRBJ1-1, with D perhaps matching TRBD1 (5 bases). The CDR3 loop is CASRDVEGTEAFF. The CDR3 nucleotides read TGTGCCAGCAGGGACGTGGAGGGGACTGAAGCTTTCTTT.